Presented here are 28 T cell receptor beta chains from one specimen sequenced in a study of blood T cell repertoires in COVID-19. Generated by immunoSEQ multiplex PCR, the TCRdb table keeps only in-frame clones and is missing some. The table shows under 80,000 clones, with more than 75% occurring only once. Sequenced: peripheral blood. The receptor set was obtained from a man in his sixties with acute or convalescent COVID-19.

This clone appeared a few times. CDR3 coding DNA: TGTGCCAGTAGTTCGTACAGGGGGCTCCCCTACGAGCAGTACTTC. Translating it yields CASSSYRGLPYEQYF. The rearrangement joins TRBV19 to TRBJ2-7; 9 bases align to TRBD1. Germline-derived CDR1 and CDR2 are LNHDA and SQIVND (reference sequence). The CDR3 runs 15 residues. V gave up 5 bases and J gave up 2 bases; unmatched junction bases: 7.

This chain links TRBV7-8 with TRBJ2-7; a weak D match, TRBD1 (6 bases). The CDR3 is 15 residues long. V was clipped by 5 bases and J by 0 bases, with 14 bases between them. Germline V gene data show CDR1 as SGHVS and CDR2 as FQNEAQ. This CDR3 reads CASSRSRDTSYEQYF. Written as DNA, the CDR3 is TGTGCCAGCAGCCGCTCCCGGGACACCTCCTACGAGCAGTACTTC.

The rearrangement links TRBV2 to TRBJ2-7; D may be TRBD2 (6 bases). The CDR3 loop spans 14 amino acids. Trimming left V 7 bases short and J 2 bases short, with 15 bases between. Per germline, CDR1 SNHLY and CDR2 FYNNEI. Written as DNA, the CDR3 is TGTGCCAGCAAAGGGCGGGGCAACCCCTACGAGCAGTACTTC. It yields the protein CASKGRGNPYEQYF.

Here the CDR3 DNA reads TGTGCCAGCAGTCCACAGGGGGCGGCGGGCGGCTACACCTTC. Its protein is CASSPQGAAGGYTF. The chain employs TRBV6-2 or TRBV6-3 and TRBJ1-2; 9 bases match TRBD1. The CDR3 loop spans 14 amino acids. V dropped 5 bases and J dropped 8; count of bases not matched to a gene: 9. Germline-derived CDR1 and CDR2 are MNHEY and SVGEGT.

V usage is TRBV5-1 and J usage is TRBJ1-2; D may be TRBD1 (6 bases). Trimming took off 4 bases at V and 3 bases at J, with 16 bases between the two ends. The CDR3 has 15 amino acids. Germline CDR1 reads SGHRS; CDR2 reads YFSETQ. The DNA of the CDR3 is TGCGCCAGCAGCACAGAACAGGGCCAACACTATGGCTACACCTTC. This encodes CASSTEQGQHYGYTF.

The chain employs TRBV5-1 and TRBJ2-1, with D perhaps TRBD2 (5 bases). Germline V gives CDR1 SGHRS, CDR2 YFSETQ. This CDR3 is 16 amino acids long. V was trimmed by 3 bases and J by 7 bases, leaving 20 bases between them. The CDR3 DNA is TGCGCCAGCAGCTATTCAGGACTGAGCCCTGGGAATGAGCAGTTCTTC. It encodes CASSYSGLSPGNEQFF.

The rearrangement joins TRBV9 to TRBJ2-7; 10 nucleotides line up with TRBD1. The CDR3 has 15 residues. V lost 0 bases and J lost 8; bases outside the gene matches: 8. Germline V CDR1 and CDR2: SGDLS, YYNGEE. The CDR3 DNA reads as TGTGCCAGCAGCGTAGATGGACAGGGGGGTTTCCAGCAGTACTTC. Protein product: CASSVDGQGGFQQYF.

V and J are TRBV5-5 and TRBJ1-2; D may be TRBD1 (5 bases). The CDR3 covers 14 residues. Between the trimmed V and J ends, which lost 0 bases and 8 bases, there was a span of 14 bases. Germline V gene lookup returns CDR1 SGHKS and CDR2 YYEKEE (reference sequence). CDR3 sequence: CASSLEADTRGYTF. In DNA form, the CDR3 reads TGTGCCAGCAGCTTGGAGGCGGACACGAGGGGCTACACCTTC.

The chain is built from TRBV25-1 and TRBJ2-2; 8 nucleotides match TRBD1. CDR1 and CDR2 (germline): MGHDK, SYGVNS. This CDR3 comprises 15 residues. The J segment lost 4 bases and the V segment lost 3 bases, leaving 4 bases of the junction unmatched. CDR3 sequence reads: CASSDPGQVTGELFF. The CDR3 nucleotides are TGTGCCAGCAGTGACCCGGGACAGGTCACCGGGGAGCTGTTTTTT.

V usage is TRBV3-1 (or the pseudogene TRBV3-2) and J usage is TRBJ1-2; 9 bases match TRBD1. V lost 1 base to trimming and J lost 2 bases; unmatched junction nucleotides: 8. Germline CDR1 LGHDT, CDR2 YNNKEL (reference sequence). This CDR3 comprises 17 residues. The CDR3 is CASSQAAGQGRNYGYTF. The CDR3 bases are TGTGCCAGCAGCCAAGCTGCGGGACAGGGACGCAACTATGGCTACACCTTC.

This chain uses TRBV28 with TRBJ2-1; TRBD2 agrees at 11 bases. This CDR3 is 14 amino acids long. V lost 6 bases to trimming and J lost 8 bases; unmatched junction nucleotides: 6. Germline V CDR1 and CDR2: MDHEN, SYDVKM. The CDR3 bases are TGTGCCAGCAGGATAGCGGGGGGGCCAGATGAGCAGTTCTTC. Encoded protein: CASRIAGGPDEQFF.

The chain links TRBV6-4 to TRBJ1-2; D might be TRBD1 (5 bases). This CDR3 has 13 residues. The V gene lost 0 bases and the J gene lost 7 bases, with 9 bases spanning the gap. Germline CDR1 MRHNA, CDR2 SNTAGT. The CDR3 DNA follows: TGTGCCAGCAGTGACTCAGGGGTGGCTGGCTACACCTTC. Translating gives CASSDSGVAGYTF.

V usage is TRBV5-6 and J usage is TRBJ1-1; D is uncertain. The V and J ends lost 3 bases and 5 bases respectively, with 14 bases between them. CDR1 is SGHDT and CDR2 is YYEEEE in the germline V gene. The CDR3 loop spans 14 amino acids. The chain's CDR3 is CASSSDLEGTEAFF. CDR3 DNA: TGTGCCAGCAGCTCGGACCTCGAGGGAACTGAAGCTTTCTTT. Combining the CDR3 with reference TRBV5-6 and TRBJ1-1 gives the whole variable domain DAGVTQSPTHLIKTRGQQVTLRCSPKSGHDTVSWYQQALGQGPQFIFQYYEEEERQRGNFPDRFSGHQFPNYSSELNVNALLLGDSALYLCASSSDLEGTEAFFGQGTRLTVV.

CDR3 sequence reads: CASRLDTPNTEAFF. The CDR3 nucleotides read TGTGCCAGCAGACTTGACACGCCGAACACTGAAGCTTTCTTT. V and J are TRBV2 and TRBJ1-1; D ambiguous. This CDR3 is 14 amino acids long. Trimming took 6 bases from V and 1 from J, leaving 12 bases between them. The germline V gene encodes CDR1 SNHLY and CDR2 FYNNEI. The full variable domain, completed using reference TRBV2 and TRBJ1-1, is EPEVTQTPSHQVTQMGQEVILRCVPISNHLYFYWYRQILGQKVEFLVSFYNNEISEKSEIFDDQFSVERPDGSNFTLKIRSTKLEDSAMYFCASRLDTPNTEAFFGQGTRLTVV.

V is TRBV12-5 and J is TRBJ2-4, with D possibly TRBD1 on 6 matching bases. V dropped 5 bases and J dropped 1 base, with 9 bases sitting between them. There are 14 residues in the CDR3. CDR1 and CDR2 from the germline V gene are LGHNT and FRNRAP. The CDR3 DNA follows: TGTGCTAGTGGTGTAGACAGGGCCAAAAACATTCAGTACTTC. It translates to CASGVDRAKNIQYF.

Remarks on this clone: Other DNA sequences within the sample encode an identical CDR3. The V gene is TRBV19, the J gene TRBJ1-5, with a possible D match to TRBD1 (6 bases). The V and J ends lost 7 bases and 7 bases respectively, with 20 bases between them. Germline V gene sequence: CDR1 LNHDA, CDR2 SQIVND (reference sequence). The CDR3 is 15 residues long. The CDR3 loop is CASNLGGARGQPQHF. In DNA, the CDR3 is TGTGCCAGTAACCTAGGGGGGGCGCGGGGGCAGCCCCAGCATTTT.

V usage is TRBV5-8 and J usage is TRBJ1-2; D is undetermined. The CDR3 totals 13 residues. Trimming left V 0 bases short and J 3 bases short, with 6 bases between. Germline-derived CDR1 and CDR2 are SGHTS and YDEGEE. CDR3 residues: CASSLDSYYGYTF. As DNA, the CDR3 is TGTGCCAGCAGCTTGGACAGTTACTATGGCTACACCTTC.

This chain joins TRBV18 and TRBJ2-2; TRBD1 aligns across 8 bases. Germline V gene lookup returns CDR1 KGHSH and CDR2 LQKENI. The CDR3 sequence is 17 residues long. Trimming removed 0 bases from V and 1 base from J; junction bases left unmatched: 4. The CDR3 coding sequence is TGTGCCAGCTCACCACCGGTAGGACAGGGGAACACCGGGGAGCTGTTTTTT. Translated, it gives CASSPPVGQGNTGELFF.

V and J are TRBV6-1 and TRBJ2-7, with D possibly matching TRBD2 (7 bases). Germline V gives CDR1 MNHNS, CDR2 SASEGT. The V end was cut by 1 base, the J end by 2 bases, with 18 bases between. CDR3 length: 17 residues. DNA for the CDR3: TGTGCCAGCAGTGAAGGGTGGGGGGGGCTGACAGCCTACGAGCAGTACTTC. Residues: CASSEGWGGLTAYEQYF.

The gene calls are TRBV7-2 and TRBJ2-5; D is uncertain. Trimming took off 2 bases at V and 4 bases at J, with 11 bases between the two ends. In germline, CDR1 is SGHTA, CDR2 FQGNSA. The CDR3 length is 14 residues. CDR3 sequence (DNA): TGTGCCAGCAGCTTAAGTCCTAGAAGAGAGACCCAGTACTTC. Protein sequence: CASSLSPRRETQYF.

The gene calls are TRBV11-2 and TRBJ2-5, with TRBD1 identical over 8 bases. Looked up from germline, CDR1 is SGHAT and CDR2 is FQNNGV. The length of the CDR3 is 15 residues. The V and J ends lost 2 bases and 5 bases, in that order; junction bases with no gene match: 7. The CDR3 DNA follows: TGTGCCAGCAGCTTATCGCAGGGGGCGCGGGAGACCCAGTACTTC. This gives the protein CASSLSQGARETQYF.

The chain is built from TRBV11-2 and TRBJ2-1; 8 bases match TRBD2. The junction had 4 bases not matched to a gene; V was cut back by 1 base and J by 5 bases. In germline, CDR1 is SGHAT, CDR2 FQNNGV. This CDR3 region has 15 residues. CDR3 coding DNA: TGTGCCAGCAGCTTAGGCGGGACTAGAGACAATGAGCAGTTCTTC. Its protein is CASSLGGTRDNEQFF. Full variable domain (remainder filled in from reference TRBV11-2 and TRBJ2-1): EAGVAQSPRYKIIEKRQSVAFWCNPISGHATLYWYQQILGQGPKLLIQFQNNGVVDDSQLPKDRFSAERLKGVDSTLKIQPAKLEDSAVYLCASSLGGTRDNEQFFGPGTRLTVL.

The chain is built from TRBV6-4 and TRBJ2-7, with TRBD1 matching over 8 bases. CDR1 is MRHNA, CDR2 SNTAGT, per germline. The CDR3 runs to 11 residues. CDR3: CASSDEDRDLV. For the CDR3, the DNA is TGTGCCAGCAGTGACGAGGACAGGGACTTGGTT.

This clone was seen once. This chain connects TRBV15 to TRBJ2-1; D unresolved. Trimming pared 0 bases from V and 8 bases from J, leaving 11 bases between. The V gene's germline CDR1 is LNHNV and CDR2 YYDKDF (reference sequence). The CDR3 has 14 amino acids. The CDR3 sequence is CATSRDLSLHEQFF. In nucleotides, the CDR3 is TGTGCCACCAGCAGAGATTTGAGCTTACATGAGCAGTTCTTC.

The V call is TRBV20-1, the J call TRBJ2-3; D gene uncertain. The germline V gene encodes CDR1 DFQATT and CDR2 SNEGSKA (reference sequence). The V end lost 7 bases, the J end lost 6 bases, and 8 bases lay between the germline ends. The CDR3 loop spans 10 amino acids. CDR3 residues: CSVGLDTQYF. In nucleotides, the CDR3 is TGCAGTGTTGGGCTGGATACGCAGTATTTT.

This chain links TRBV23-1 with TRBJ2-3; TRBD2 agrees at 10 bases. TRBV23-1 is noted as an ORF with a role that remains uncertain. This CDR3 is built from 17 residues. The V gene end was trimmed by 6 bases and the J gene end by 0 bases; junction bases not matched to a gene: 9. The CDR3 nucleotides read TGCGCCAGCAGCCCCAAGGGGACTAGCGAGAGCACAGATACGCAGTATTTT. Amino acids: CASSPKGTSESTDTQYF.

The chain employs TRBV5-4 and TRBJ2-1; TRBD1 matches at 8 bases. CDR3 length: 15 residues. Germline trimming cut 2 bases from V and 4 bases from J; bases unmatched to any gene: 5. The germline V gene has CDR1 SGHNT and CDR2 YYREEE (reference sequence). CDR3 loop: CASSFRTGRYNEQFF. The CDR3 DNA follows: TGTGCCAGCAGCTTCAGGACAGGGAGATACAATGAGCAGTTCTTC.

The rearrangement joins TRBV19 to TRBJ1-4; D unresolved. CDR1 and CDR2 (germline): LNHDA, SQIVND (reference sequence). V gave up 4 bases and J gave up 4 bases, with 13 bases separating them. The CDR3 length is 15 residues. The CDR3 DNA follows: TGTGCCAGTAGTACCCCGCTGGCCCGTAATGAAAAACTGTTTTTT. Translation: CASSTPLARNEKLFF.